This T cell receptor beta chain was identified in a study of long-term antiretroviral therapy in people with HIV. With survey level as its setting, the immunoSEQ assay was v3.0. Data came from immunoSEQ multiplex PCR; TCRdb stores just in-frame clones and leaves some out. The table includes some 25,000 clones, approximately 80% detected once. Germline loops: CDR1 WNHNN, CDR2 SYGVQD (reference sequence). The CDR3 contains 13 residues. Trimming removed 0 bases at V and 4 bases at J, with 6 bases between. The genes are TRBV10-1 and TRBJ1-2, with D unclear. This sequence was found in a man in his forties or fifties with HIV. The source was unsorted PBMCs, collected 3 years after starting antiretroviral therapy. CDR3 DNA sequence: TGCGCCAGCAGTGAGTCTGCAGCCTATGGCTACACCTTC. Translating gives CASSESAAYGYTF.